This T cell receptor (beta chain) was captured by sequencing in a study of shared clonotypes between healthy human individuals. Findings and caveats of the study: Sharing of clonotypes among donors was expected to vary with sequencing depth.

CDR1 SGHRS and CDR2 YFSETQ come from the germline V gene. CDR3 length: 14 amino acids. Between the trimmed V and J ends, which lost 0 bases and 5 bases, there was a span of 11 bases. The test was conducted at deep level. Here immunoSEQ multiplex PCR was the method, and the copy in TCRdb shows in-frame clones only, minus some. The sample lists hundreds of thousands of clones, approximately 71% occurring once. Only one count was recorded for this clone. The antigen remains unidentified. This chain uses TRBV5-1 with TRBJ2-5, with D perhaps TRBD1 (6 bases). Material: PBMCs. This TCR was recovered from a woman between 35 and 50 years old in good health. Some clones in this sample may be carry-over from other donors' samples. This CDR3 is CASSLGDMWETQYF. The CDR3 DNA sequence: TGCGCCAGCAGCTTGGGGGACATGTGGGAGACCCAGTACTTC. Looking up the rest from reference TRBV5-1 and TRBJ2-5 gives the full variable domain: KAGVTQTPRYLIKTRGQQVTLSCSPISGHRSVSWYQQTPGQGLQFLFEYFSETQRNKGNFPGRFSGRQFSNSRSEMNVSTLELGDSALYLCASSLGDMWETQYFGPGTRLLVL.